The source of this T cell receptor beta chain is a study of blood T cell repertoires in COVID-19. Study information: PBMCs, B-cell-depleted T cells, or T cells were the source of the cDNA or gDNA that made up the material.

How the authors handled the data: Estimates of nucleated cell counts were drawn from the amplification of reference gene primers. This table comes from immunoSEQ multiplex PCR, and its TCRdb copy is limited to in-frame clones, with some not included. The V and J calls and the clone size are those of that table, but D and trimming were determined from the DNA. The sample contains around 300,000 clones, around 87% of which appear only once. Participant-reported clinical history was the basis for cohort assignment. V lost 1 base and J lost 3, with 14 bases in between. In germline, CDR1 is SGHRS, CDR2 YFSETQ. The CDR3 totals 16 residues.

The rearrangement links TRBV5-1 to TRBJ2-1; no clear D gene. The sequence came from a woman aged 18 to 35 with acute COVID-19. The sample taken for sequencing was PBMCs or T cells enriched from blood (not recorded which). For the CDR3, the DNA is TGCGCCAGCAGCTTGAGCGCGTCTTCGCTCTACAATGAGCAGTTCTTC. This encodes CASSLSASSLYNEQFF.